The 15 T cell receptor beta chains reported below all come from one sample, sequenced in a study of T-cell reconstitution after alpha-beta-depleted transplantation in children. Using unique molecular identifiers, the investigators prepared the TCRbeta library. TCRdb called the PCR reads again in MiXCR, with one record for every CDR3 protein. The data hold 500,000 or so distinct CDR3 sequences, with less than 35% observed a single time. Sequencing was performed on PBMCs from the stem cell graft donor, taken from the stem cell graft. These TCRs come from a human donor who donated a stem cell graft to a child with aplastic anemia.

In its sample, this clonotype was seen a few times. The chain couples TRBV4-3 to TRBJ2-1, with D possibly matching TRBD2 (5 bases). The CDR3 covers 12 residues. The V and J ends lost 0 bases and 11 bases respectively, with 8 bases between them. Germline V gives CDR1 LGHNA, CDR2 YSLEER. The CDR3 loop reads CASSQDWEKQFF. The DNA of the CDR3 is TGCGCCAGCAGCCAAGATTGGGAGAAGCAGTTCTTC.

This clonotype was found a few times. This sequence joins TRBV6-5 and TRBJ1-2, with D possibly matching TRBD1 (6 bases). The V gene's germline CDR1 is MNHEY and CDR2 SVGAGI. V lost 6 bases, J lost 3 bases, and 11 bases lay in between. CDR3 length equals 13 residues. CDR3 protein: CASSYTGYYGYTF. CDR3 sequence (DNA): TGTGCCAGCAGCTATACAGGGTACTATGGCTACACCTTC.

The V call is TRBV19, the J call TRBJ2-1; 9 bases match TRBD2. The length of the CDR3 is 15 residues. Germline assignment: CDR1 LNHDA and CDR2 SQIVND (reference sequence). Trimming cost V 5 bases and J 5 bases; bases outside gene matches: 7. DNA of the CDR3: TGTGCCAGTAGTCGTATAGCGGGAGTGGACAATGAGCAGTTCTTC. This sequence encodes CASSRIAGVDNEQFF.

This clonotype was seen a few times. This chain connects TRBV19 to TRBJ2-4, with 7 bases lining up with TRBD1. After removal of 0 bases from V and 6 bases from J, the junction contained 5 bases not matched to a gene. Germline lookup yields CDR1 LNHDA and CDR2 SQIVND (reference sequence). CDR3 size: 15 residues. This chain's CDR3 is CASSIDPRQGNIQYF. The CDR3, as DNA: TGTGCCAGTAGTATAGATCCCCGACAGGGAAACATTCAGTACTTC.

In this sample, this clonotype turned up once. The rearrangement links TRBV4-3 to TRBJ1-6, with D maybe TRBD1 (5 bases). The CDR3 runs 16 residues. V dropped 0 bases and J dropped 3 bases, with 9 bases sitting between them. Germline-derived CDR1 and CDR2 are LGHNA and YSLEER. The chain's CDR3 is CASSQDGTVYNSPLHF. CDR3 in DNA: TGCGCCAGCAGCCAAGACGGGACCGTCTATAATTCACCCCTCCACTTT.

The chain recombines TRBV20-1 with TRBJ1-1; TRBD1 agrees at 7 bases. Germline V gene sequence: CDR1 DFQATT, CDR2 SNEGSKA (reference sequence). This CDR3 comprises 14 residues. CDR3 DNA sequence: TGCAGCGCTGACAGGGCGGATCGGGACACTGAAGCTTTCTTT. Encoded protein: CSADRADRDTEAFF.

CDR3 protein: CSDAPGMGGMQYF. For the CDR3, the DNA is TGCAGCGATGCCCCGGGGATGGGGGGTATGCAGTATTTT. This rearrangement joins TRBV29-1 to TRBJ2-3; D perhaps matches TRBD2 (6 bases). Germline V gives CDR1 SQVTM, CDR2 ANQGSEA. Trimming took 7 bases from V and 11 from J, leaving 22 bases between them. The CDR3 covers 13 residues.

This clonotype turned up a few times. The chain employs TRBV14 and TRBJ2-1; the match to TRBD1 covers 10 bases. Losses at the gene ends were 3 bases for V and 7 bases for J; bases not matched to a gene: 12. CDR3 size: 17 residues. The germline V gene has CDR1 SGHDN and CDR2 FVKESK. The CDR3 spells CASSHLPGQGSRNEQFF. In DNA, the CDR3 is TGTGCCAGCAGCCACTTACCGGGACAGGGGTCTAGGAATGAGCAGTTCTTC.

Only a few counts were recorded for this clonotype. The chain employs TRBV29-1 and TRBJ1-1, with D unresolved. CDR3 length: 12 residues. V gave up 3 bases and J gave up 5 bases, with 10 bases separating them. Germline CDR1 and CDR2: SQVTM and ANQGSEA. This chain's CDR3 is CSVEGIRTEAFF. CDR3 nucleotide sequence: TGCAGCGTTGAGGGGATTCGGACTGAAGCTTTCTTT.

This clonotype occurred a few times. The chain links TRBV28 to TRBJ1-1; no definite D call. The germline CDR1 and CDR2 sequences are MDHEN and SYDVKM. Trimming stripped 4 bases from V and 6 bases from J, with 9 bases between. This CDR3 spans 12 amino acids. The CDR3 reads CASSSRWAEAFF. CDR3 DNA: TGTGCCAGCAGTTCCAGGTGGGCTGAAGCTTTCTTT.

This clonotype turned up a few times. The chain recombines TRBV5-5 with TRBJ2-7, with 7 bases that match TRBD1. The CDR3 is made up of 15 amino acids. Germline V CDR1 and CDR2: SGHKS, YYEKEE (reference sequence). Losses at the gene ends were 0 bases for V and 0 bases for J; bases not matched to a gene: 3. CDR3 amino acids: CASSLGTGLSYEQYF. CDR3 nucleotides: TGTGCCAGCAGCTTGGGGACAGGTCTCTCCTACGAGCAGTACTTC.

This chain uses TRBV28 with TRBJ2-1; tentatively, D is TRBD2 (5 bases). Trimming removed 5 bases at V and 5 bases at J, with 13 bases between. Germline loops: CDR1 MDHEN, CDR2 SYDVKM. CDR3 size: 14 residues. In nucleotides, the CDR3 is TGTGCCAGCAGTGCTAACGACTACCACAATGAGCAGTTCTTC. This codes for CASSANDYHNEQFF.

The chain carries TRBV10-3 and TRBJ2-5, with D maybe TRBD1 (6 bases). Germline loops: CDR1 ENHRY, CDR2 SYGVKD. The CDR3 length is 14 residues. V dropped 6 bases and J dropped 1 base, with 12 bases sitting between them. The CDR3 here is CAISSADSQETQYF. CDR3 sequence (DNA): TGTGCCATCAGCTCCGCGGACAGCCAAGAGACCCAGTACTTC.

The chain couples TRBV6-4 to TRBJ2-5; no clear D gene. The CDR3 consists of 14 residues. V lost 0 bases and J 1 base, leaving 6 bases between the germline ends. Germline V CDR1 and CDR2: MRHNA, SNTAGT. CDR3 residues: CASSDSISQETQYF. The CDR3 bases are TGTGCCAGCAGTGACTCGATTAGCCAAGAGACCCAGTACTTC.

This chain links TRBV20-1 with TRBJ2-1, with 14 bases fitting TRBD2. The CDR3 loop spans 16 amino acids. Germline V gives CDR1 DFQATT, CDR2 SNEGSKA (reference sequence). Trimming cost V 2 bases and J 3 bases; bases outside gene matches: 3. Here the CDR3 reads CSARRLAGGGYNEQFF. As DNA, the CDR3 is TGCAGTGCTAGACGACTAGCGGGAGGGGGCTACAATGAGCAGTTCTTC.